These 19 T cell receptor beta chains were sequenced from one sample in a study of blood T cells in healthy people across ages. Through a sample-barcoded 5' primer and a J-beta primer mix, a second PCR was run for roughly 6 to 11 cycles. TCRdb used MiXCR to reprocess the 5' RACE reads, holding one entry per CDR3 protein. The profile shows around 970,000 distinct CDR3 sequences, roughly 51% of them singletons. The specimen was blood. These receptors all come from a woman in her fifties or sixties in good health.

The J gene is TRBJ1-6, the V gene TRBV5-4; D gene uncertain. Trimming shortened V by 4 bases and J by 1 base, and 12 bases separated the two germline ends. CDR1 is SGHNT, CDR2 YYREEE, per germline (reference sequence). This CDR3 comprises 16 residues. CDR3 region: CASSPGVGSYNSPLHF. CDR3 sequence (DNA): TGTGCCAGCAGCCCCGGAGTAGGGTCCTATAATTCACCCCTCCACTTT.

About this clonotype itself: One base away lies a much larger clone, so this may be a sequencing read error. The J gene is TRBJ2-4, the V gene TRBV14, with D possibly being TRBD1 or TRBD2 (5 bases each). Germline-derived CDR1 and CDR2 are SGHDN and FVKESK. The CDR3 has 17 amino acids. The CDR3: CTSSQDRGQGPKNIQYF. CDR3 nucleotide sequence: TGTACCAGCAGCCAAGATCGCGGGCAGGGACCCAAAAACATTCAGTACTTC.

The V and J genes are TRBV18 and TRBJ1-5, with D perhaps TRBD1 (5 bases). With 6 bases removed from V and 4 bases from J, the gap between germline ends came to 16 bases. This CDR3 region has 15 residues. CDR1 KGHSH and CDR2 LQKENI come from the germline V gene. In DNA form, the CDR3 reads TGTGCCAGCTCTCTCGACAGAAACAAGAATCAGCCCCAGCATTTT. This gives the protein CASSLDRNKNQPQHF.

The chain links TRBV29-1 to TRBJ1-5; the D is unclear. The CDR3 has 15 amino acids. The V gene lost 3 bases and the J gene lost 0 bases, with 12 bases spanning the gap. Germline V gene lookup returns CDR1 SQVTM and CDR2 ANQGSEA. The CDR3 spells CSVDRPPYSNQPQHF. The CDR3 DNA follows: TGCAGCGTTGACAGACCGCCTTATAGCAATCAGCCCCAGCATTTT. Full variable domain (remainder filled in from reference TRBV29-1 and TRBJ1-5): SAVISQKPSRDICQRGTSLTIQCQVDSQVTMMFWYRQQPGQSLTLIATANQGSEATYESGFVIDKFPISRPNLTFSTLTVSNMSPEDSSIYLCSVDRPPYSNQPQHFGDGTRLSIL.

The V call is TRBV7-9, the J call TRBJ2-1; 8 nucleotides match TRBD1. CDR3 size: 15 residues. J was trimmed by 1 base and V by 6 bases; bases with no gene match: 5. The germline V gene has CDR1 SEHNR and CDR2 FQNEAQ (reference sequence). CDR3 nucleotides: TGTGCCAGCAGGGGCCGACAGGGGTCCTACAATGAGCAGTTCTTC. Translated, it gives CASRGRQGSYNEQFF.

This clonotype was counted between two and nine times. CDR3 protein: CASSLNPGSDTQYF. The DNA of the CDR3 is TGCGCCAGCAGCTTGAACCCCGGTTCCGATACGCAGTATTTT. This rearrangement joins TRBV5-1 to TRBJ2-3; D unclear. The CDR3 loop spans 14 amino acids. The V gene's germline CDR1 is SGHRS and CDR2 YFSETQ. Trimming removed 1 base from V and 6 bases from J, with 12 bases in between.

This clonotype was counted between two and nine times. The limits of the CDR3 on the DNA are not certain, so only TCRdb's listed CDR3 is given. The rearrangement links TRBV27 to TRBJ1-1. The germline V gene has CDR1 MNHEY and CDR2 SMNVEV (reference sequence). The CDR3 length is 22 residues, termini included. CDR3 sequence reads: CASSATSAGEQFFGPGNTEAFF.

This chain uses TRBV6-6 with TRBJ1-2; possibly TRBD1 for D (6 bases). V was cut by 6 bases and J by 6 bases, with 14 bases left in between. CDR3 length: 13 residues. Germline assignment: CDR1 MNHNY and CDR2 SVGAGI (reference sequence). The CDR3 loop is CASRTGQPHGYTF. CDR3 in DNA: TGTGCCAGCAGAACCGGACAGCCCCATGGCTACACCTTC.

The J gene is TRBJ2-4, the V gene TRBV20-1; 8 positions match TRBD1. Germline loops: CDR1 DFQATT, CDR2 SNEGSKA (reference sequence). The length of the CDR3 is 16 residues. The trim removed 0 bases at V and 2 bases at J, leaving 6 bases unmatched. The CDR3 is CSARDQGARSKNIQYF. The CDR3 DNA is TGCAGTGCTAGAGACCAGGGGGCGAGGTCCAAAAACATTCAGTACTTC.

Points on this clonotype: The junction shows a germline mismatch at one end, possibly a read error. The rearrangement uses TRBV29-1 and TRBJ2-2, with TRBD1 identical over 8 bases. Germline V gene sequence: CDR1 SQVTM, CDR2 ANQGSEA. The CDR3 contains 14 residues. The CDR3, as DNA: TGCAGCGCTGAAGGGACAGGGAACACCGGGGAGCTGTTTTTT. Protein sequence: CSAEGTGNTGELFF.

This clonotype turned up a few times. This sequence joins TRBV5-6 and TRBJ1-6, with D unresolved. CDR1 and CDR2 from the germline V gene are SGHDT and YYEEEE. The V gene lost 0 bases and the J gene lost 0 bases, with 7 bases spanning the gap. The CDR3 has 16 residues. The CDR3 spells CASSLAVSSYNSPLHF. CDR3 DNA sequence: TGTGCCAGCAGCTTGGCGGTGAGCTCCTATAATTCACCCCTCCACTTT.

This clonotype has only a few counts. The chain is built from TRBV7-2 and TRBJ2-3; D is unresolved. There are 15 residues in the CDR3. The germline CDR1 and CDR2 sequences are SGHTA and FQGNSA. V lost 5 bases and J lost 6, with 18 bases in between. In DNA form, the CDR3 reads TGTGCCAGCAGCCCGTCTCGGTTGGGGTGGGATACGCAGTATTTT. Translating it yields CASSPSRLGWDTQYF.

This clonotype was found a few times. The rearrangement links TRBV20-1 to TRBJ2-3, with a tentative D call TRBD1 (5 bases). V lost 0 bases, J lost 2 bases, and 12 bases lay in between. Germline assignment: CDR1 DFQATT and CDR2 SNEGSKA (reference sequence). There are 15 residues in the CDR3. CDR3 coding DNA: TGCAGTGCTAGAGATTTCACAGGCCTCACAGATACGCAGTATTTT. As protein: CSARDFTGLTDTQYF.

The rearrangement joins TRBV20-1 to TRBJ2-3, with D hard to call. CDR3 length: 14 residues. Trimming removed 6 bases at V and 4 bases at J, with 17 bases between. Germline CDR1 DFQATT, CDR2 SNEGSKA (reference sequence). This CDR3 reads CSARPAFLADTQYF. The DNA for the CDR3 is TGCAGTGCCCGTCCGGCCTTCCTGGCAGATACGCAGTATTTT.

For the CDR3, the DNA is TGTGCCAGCAGCTTAGTCCTAGCGGTTCCTTTCGATGAGCAGTTCTTC. It codes for CASSLVLAVPFDEQFF. The chain has TRBV11-2 and TRBJ2-1; 7 bases agree with TRBD2. The CDR3 has 16 amino acids. The ends lost 1 base at V and 8 bases at J; junction bases unmatched: 11. The germline CDR1 and CDR2 sequences are SGHAT and FQNNGV.

The V and J genes are TRBV7-2 and TRBJ2-7, with 8 bases aligning to TRBD2. This CDR3 has 15 residues. With 8 bases clipped from V and 4 bases from J, the junction kept 13 bases outside the gene matches. The germline V gene encodes CDR1 SGHTA and CDR2 FQGNSA. This CDR3 reads CASSPRFGGRYEQYF. The CDR3 nucleotides are TGTGCCAGCTCCCCCCGGTTTGGCGGGAGGTACGAGCAGTACTTC.

This clonotype has just a few counts. This chain connects TRBV3-1 to TRBJ2-5; D gene unclear. Looked up from germline, CDR1 is LGHDT and CDR2 is YNNKEL (reference sequence). This CDR3 contains 12 residues. V lost 3 bases and J 5 bases, leaving 7 bases between the germline ends. CDR3 sequence reads: CASSQRAETQYF. In DNA form, the CDR3 reads TGTGCCAGCAGCCAGCGTGCGGAGACCCAGTACTTC.

The chain uses TRBV29-1 and TRBJ2-1; 12 bases are a match to TRBD2. Germline CDR1 and CDR2: SQVTM and ANQGSEA. V lost 4 bases to trimming and J lost 6 bases; unmatched junction nucleotides: 7. The CDR3 totals 15 residues. CDR3 sequence reads: CSVGLAGENPNEQFF. In DNA form, the CDR3 reads TGCAGCGTTGGACTAGCGGGAGAGAATCCCAATGAGCAGTTCTTC.

J is TRBJ2-1 and V is TRBV2; 8 bases are shared with TRBD1. This CDR3 comprises 15 residues. Germline CDR1 SNHLY, CDR2 FYNNEI. J was trimmed by 7 bases and V by 4 bases; bases with no gene match: 9. This chain's CDR3 is CASSVLRGLGNEQFF. In DNA, the CDR3 is TGTGCCAGCAGTGTACTCAGGGGGCTGGGGAATGAGCAGTTCTTC.